These 16 T cell receptor beta chains came from one sample sequenced in a study of T cells in Graves' hyperthyroidism and ophthalmopathy. RNA transcripts served as the template for amplifying TCR beta CDR3 regions. Using the HTBI primer set, a first-round RT-PCR was run on the TCR CDR3. TCRdb reanalysed the multiplex PCR reads using MiXCR and keeps one entry per CDR3 protein. Seen here are over 650,000 distinct CDR3 sequences, just under 45% observed once, and the top ten hold roughly 6.5%. Input material: peripheral blood or thyroid tissue (not recorded which). These receptors came from an adult man with Graves' disease, either hyperthyroidism or ophthalmopathy (not recorded which).

Many counts were recorded for this clonotype. DNA for the CDR3: TGCAGTGCTAGAGTGCTAGCGGGGCGGCAAGAGACCCAGTACTTC. Translating gives CSARVLAGRQETQYF. The rearrangement links TRBV20-1 to TRBJ2-5, with TRBD2 matching 9 bases. V shed 1 base and J 2 bases; nucleotides not matched to a gene: 5. The CDR3 spans 15 residues. In germline, CDR1 is DFQATT, CDR2 SNEGSKA (reference sequence).

The J gene is TRBJ1-4, the V gene TRBV29-1; the D gene is possibly TRBD1 (6 bases). The V end was cut by 5 bases, the J end by 0 bases, with 13 bases between. CDR1 and CDR2 from the germline V gene are SQVTM and ANQGSEA. This CDR3 has 15 residues. The CDR3 protein is CSVQGMGATNEKLFF. The CDR3, as DNA: TGCAGCGTTCAGGGGATGGGGGCAACTAATGAAAAACTGTTTTTT.

The rearrangement uses TRBV24-1 and TRBJ1-6; the match to TRBD1 covers 9 bases. The V segment lost 4 bases and the J segment 17 bases; nucleotides outside the gene matches: 5. This CDR3 is built from 12 residues. The germline gives CDR1 KGHDR, CDR2 SFDVKD. CDR3 bases: TGTGCCACCAGTGACCGGGGACAGGGATTCCACTTT. It codes for CATSDRGQGFHF.

The J gene is TRBJ1-4, the V gene TRBV19; 7 bases match TRBD1. Germline loops: CDR1 LNHDA, CDR2 SQIVND (reference sequence). Trimming at V came to 7 bases and at J to 8 bases, leaving 13 bases not matched to a gene. The CDR3 contains 15 residues. As DNA, the CDR3 is TGTGCCAGTACGTCGCAGGGGGGACTGAGCGAAAAACTGTTTTTT. It is translated as CASTSQGGLSEKLFF.

Ten or more counts support this clonotype. This rearrangement joins TRBV7-2 to TRBJ1-2; D possibly corresponds to TRBD1 (5 bases). There are 13 residues in the CDR3. CDR1 and CDR2 from the germline V gene are SGHTA and FQGNSA. Trimming took off 1 base at V and 8 bases at J, with 11 bases between the two ends. CDR3 residues: CASSLGSGDGYTF. DNA for the CDR3: TGTGCCAGCAGCTTAGGGTCCGGGGACGGCTACACCTTC.

This clonotype was picked up a small number of times. V gene TRBV20-1 combines with J gene TRBJ1-5; perhaps TRBD1 as D (6 bases). Germline V gene sequence: CDR1 DFQATT, CDR2 SNEGSKA (reference sequence). V lost 0 bases to trimming and J lost 5 bases, with 11 bases between them. The CDR3 covers 14 residues. CDR3 protein: CSAREGGGHQPQHF. CDR3 nucleotide sequence: TGCAGTGCTAGAGAGGGTGGGGGCCATCAGCCCCAGCATTTT.

The rearrangement joins TRBV20-1 to TRBJ2-5, with D unclear. Germline V gene lookup returns CDR1 DFQATT and CDR2 SNEGSKA (reference sequence). V was shortened by 2 bases and J by 0 bases, with 13 bases between the two germline ends. The CDR3 runs to 15 residues. The CDR3 loop reads CSARSYLTDQETQYF. The CDR3 bases are TGCAGTGCTAGATCTTACCTGACCGACCAAGAGACCCAGTACTTC.

The V and J genes are TRBV11-2 and TRBJ1-2, with D perhaps TRBD1 (5 bases). This CDR3 has 14 amino acids. The germline gives CDR1 SGHAT, CDR2 FQNNGV. Trimming removed 3 bases at V and 3 bases at J, with 11 bases between. The CDR3 loop reads CASSFIQGDYGYTF. The CDR3 DNA sequence: TGTGCCAGCAGCTTTATTCAGGGCGACTATGGCTACACCTTC.

The J gene is TRBJ2-5, the V gene TRBV15, with TRBD1 identical over 11 bases. This CDR3 contains 16 residues. The germline CDR1 and CDR2 sequences are LNHNV and YYDKDF (reference sequence). The J segment lost 5 bases and the V segment lost 3 bases, leaving 8 bases of the junction unmatched. The CDR3 loop reads CATSRSRDRGSETQYF. CDR3 DNA sequence: TGTGCCACCAGCAGGAGCCGGGACAGGGGGAGTGAGACCCAGTACTTC.

This chain joins TRBV29-1 and TRBJ1-1; D ambiguous. The CDR3 contains 12 residues. Germline V lookup: CDR1 SQVTM, CDR2 ANQGSEA. With 5 bases removed from V and 2 bases from J, the gap between germline ends came to 9 bases. This chain's CDR3 is CSVLTENTEAFF. The CDR3 DNA sequence: TGCAGCGTTCTTACAGAAAACACTGAAGCTTTCTTT.

This clonotype was detected many times. The V and J genes are TRBV7-9 and TRBJ1-4; D is perhaps TRBD1 (6 bases). Trimming left V 3 bases short and J 8 bases short, with 10 bases between. CDR3 size: 13 residues. Germline V gene data show CDR1 as SEHNR and CDR2 as FQNEAQ (reference sequence). The CDR3 region has the DNA TGTGCCAGCAGCTTGACAGGTGCAGAAAAACTGTTTTTT. It is translated as CASSLTGAEKLFF.

The chain links TRBV25-1 to TRBJ2-5; no definite D call. This CDR3 has 11 amino acids. Germline CDR1 reads MGHDK; CDR2 reads SYGVNS. CDR3 residues: CARDDRETQYF. In DNA form, the CDR3 reads TGTGCTAGAGATGATCGGGAGACCCAGTACTTC.

The rearrangement joins TRBV10-2 to TRBJ2-4; D might be TRBD2 (5 bases). The V end was cut by 2 bases, the J end by 0 bases, with 5 bases between. Germline CDR1 WSHSY, CDR2 SAAADI. The CDR3 runs to 14 residues. CDR3: CASSEGLAKNIQYF. For the CDR3, the DNA is TGCGCCAGCAGTGAGGGACTAGCCAAAAACATTCAGTACTTC.

This rearrangement joins TRBV25-1 to TRBJ2-7; TRBD2 matches at 7 bases. This CDR3 has 13 residues. CDR1 is MGHDK, CDR2 SYGVNS, per germline. Trimming took 3 bases from V and 6 from J; bases not matched to a gene: 5. CDR3 bases: TGTGCCAGCAGTGATCGGGGGAGGGTCGAGCAGTACTTC. Translated: CASSDRGRVEQYF.

The chain carries TRBV2 and TRBJ1-5, with 9 bases aligning to TRBD1. Germline V gives CDR1 SNHLY, CDR2 FYNNEI. V shed 6 bases, J shed 5 bases, and the junction held 5 bases outside the gene matches. CDR3 length equals 14 residues. CDR3: CASRGQGIHQPQHF. CDR3 sequence (DNA): TGTGCCAGCAGGGGACAGGGAATCCATCAGCCCCAGCATTTT.

This clonotype was detected ten times or more. V is TRBV10-1 and J is TRBJ1-3; D is uncertain. Between the trimmed V and J ends, which lost 3 bases and 2 bases, there was a span of 8 bases. The CDR3 covers 14 residues. The germline V gene has CDR1 WNHNN and CDR2 SYGVQD (reference sequence). In DNA form, the CDR3 reads TGCGCCAGCAGTGACCGGACGGCTGGAAACACCATATATTTT. Protein: CASSDRTAGNTIYF.